The T cell receptor beta chain under discussion was sequenced for a study of blood T cells in healthy people across ages. Next came a second PCR, run for about 7 to 11 cycles, which used a sample-barcoded 5' primer along with a J-beta primer mix. TCRdb re-called the 5' RACE reads with MiXCR, one entry per CDR3 protein. The data hold about 770,000 distinct CDR3 sequences, with under 45% observed a single time. Donors were healthy Caucasian individuals from Russia aged about 6 to 90. For every donor, a draw yielded around 10 milliliters of peripheral blood. The CDR3 runs 15 residues. Germline V gives CDR1 DFQATT, CDR2 SNEGSKA (reference sequence). V gave up 3 bases and J gave up 0 bases, with 13 bases separating them.

The receptor was isolated from a man aged 60-69 years in good health. This chain uses TRBV20-1 with TRBJ2-3; no clear D. Sequencing used blood. CDR3 bases: TGCAGTGCTAGGGTGGGCAGCCTTAGCACAGATACGCAGTATTTT. Its protein product is CSARVGSLSTDTQYF.